This TCR beta chain was obtained from a study of graft-versus-host responses after intestinal transplantation. Background on the study: Transplants given to recipients were multivisceral, liver-intestinal, or isolated intestinal. Every transplant recipient was induced with anti-thymocyte globulin, then maintained on tacrolimus and steroids for approximately three years.

General study points: GvH clones occurred in recipient marrow; some first appeared in ileum or blood.

V was clipped by 6 bases and J by 1 base, with 16 bases between them. The CDR3 runs to 15 residues. Germline CDR1 MNHEY, CDR2 SVGAGI. Here immunoSEQ multiplex PCR was the method, and the copy in TCRdb shows in-frame clones only, minus some. In the table there are about 110,000 clones, 87% of which are singletons. On this clone: Antigen specificity is unknown.

The material sequenced was unstimulated CD4+ T cells sorted from spleen or lymph node cells, taken before transplant. The chain carries TRBV6-5 and TRBJ2-7; D might be TRBD2 (5 bases). This receptor was taken from a human donor who was the organ donor for an intestinal transplant. In nucleotides, the CDR3 is TGTGCCAGCAGAGGACTCAAGGGCCTTTCCTACGAGCAGTACTTC. Its protein product is CASRGLKGLSYEQYF.